This T cell receptor (beta chain) was identified during a study of T-cell reconstitution after alpha-beta-depleted transplantation in children. A TCRbeta library incorporating unique molecular identifiers was prepared. TCRdb ran MiXCR on the PCR reads and lists one entry per CDR3 protein. The sample yields approximately 640,000 distinct CDR3 sequences, around a sixth seen once. Looked up from germline, CDR1 is SGHVS and CDR2 is FQNEAQ. The CDR3 is 15 amino acids. After removal of 3 bases from V and 7 bases from J, the junction contained 9 bases not matched to a gene. Sequencing used PBMCs from the stem cell graft donor, obtained from the stem cell graft. This clonotype originated in a human donor who donated a stem cell graft to a child with acute myeloid leukemia. This chain links TRBV7-8 with TRBJ1-5, with TRBD1 identical over 7 bases. For the CDR3, the DNA is TGTGCCAGCAGCTTCGGGACAGTTCCGGACCAGCCCCAGCATTTT. Its protein product is CASSFGTVPDQPQHF.